Listed here are 8 T cell receptor beta chains from one sample, sequenced in a study of cytomegalovirus exposure and HLA in healthy donors. Libraries were prepared by immunoSEQ multiplex PCR; TCRdb keeps only in-frame clonotypes and omits some of them. The table lists 150,000 to 200,000 clones, less than 90% of them singletons, with roughly 10% in the top ten. The sample taken for sequencing was PBMCs. The receptors originated from a man aged 30-40 years in good health and CMV-seropositive.

This sequence joins TRBV6-6 and TRBJ2-5, with 7 nucleotides matching TRBD1. V shed 0 bases, J shed 4 bases, and the junction held 2 bases outside the gene matches. Germline V CDR1 and CDR2: MNHNY, SVGAGI (reference sequence). This CDR3 region has 14 residues. The CDR3 here is CASSYSQGLETQYF. DNA for the CDR3: TGTGCCAGCAGTTACTCACAGGGGCTAGAGACCCAGTACTTC.

This clone was counted a single time. The chain recombines TRBV30 with TRBJ2-7; D remains unclear. CDR1 and CDR2 (germline): GTSNPN, SVGIG (reference sequence). CDR3 length: 13 residues. V was clipped by 0 bases and J by 2 bases, with 8 bases between them. CDR3 residues: CAWSVQRAYEQYF. The CDR3 nucleotides read TGTGCCTGGAGTGTACAACGGGCCTACGAGCAGTACTTC.

The chain joins TRBV6-1 to TRBJ1-2, with D possibly TRBD1 on 6 matching bases. Between the trimmed V and J ends, which lost 0 bases and 4 bases, there was a span of 12 bases. The CDR3 runs 15 residues. CDR1 MNHNS and CDR2 SASEGT come from the germline V gene. The CDR3 DNA reads as TGTGCCAGCAGTGAAGCGCTTCAGGGGCCCTATGGCTACACCTTC. Translating it yields CASSEALQGPYGYTF.

The chain links TRBV6-1 to TRBJ2-7; maybe TRBD2 (6 bases). V was clipped by 6 bases and J by 4 bases, with 19 bases between them. This CDR3 is 15 amino acids long. Per germline, CDR1 MNHNS and CDR2 SASEGT. In nucleotides, the CDR3 is TGTGCCAGCAGGGGGGGAAGGCTCGAGGCGTACGAGCAGTACTTC. Translating gives CASRGGRLEAYEQYF.

The chain is built from TRBV27 and TRBJ1-4, with 7 positions matching TRBD1. CDR1 and CDR2 from the germline V gene are MNHEY and SMNVEV (reference sequence). The CDR3 loop spans 16 amino acids. J was trimmed by 10 bases and V by 6 bases; bases with no gene match: 17. CDR3 in amino acids: CASSDGQAAWSRKLFF. The CDR3 nucleotides are TGTGCCAGCAGCGACGGACAGGCCGCCTGGTCCCGAAAACTGTTTTTT.

This clone was picked up one time. The chain couples TRBV5-6 to TRBJ1-3; D perhaps matches TRBD1 (6 bases). The germline gives CDR1 SGHDT, CDR2 YYEEEE. This CDR3 comprises 16 residues. V lost 2 bases and J 0 bases, leaving 12 bases between the germline ends. CDR3 DNA: TGTGCCAGCAGCTTAGGGGGGGACTTCTCTGGAAACACCATATATTTT. Encoded protein: CASSLGGDFSGNTIYF.

The chain is built from TRBV7-8 and TRBJ2-1; 7 nucleotides match TRBD2. Germline V gene lookup returns CDR1 SGHVS and CDR2 FQNEAQ. The CDR3 loop spans 12 amino acids. V was clipped by 4 bases and J by 8 bases; unmatched bases: 2. The CDR3 DNA reads TGTGCCAGCAGCTGGGGGAGGGATGAGCAGTTCTTC. Amino acid sequence: CASSWGRDEQFF.

The rearrangement joins TRBV4-2 to TRBJ1-5; possible D gene TRBD1, 6 bases. V lost 4 bases to trimming and J lost 3 bases, with 7 bases between them. There are 13 residues in the CDR3. Looked up from germline, CDR1 is LGHNA and CDR2 is YNFKEQ. The CDR3 sequence is CASSRGPNQPQHF. As DNA, the CDR3 is TGTGCCAGCAGCCGGGGGCCCAATCAGCCCCAGCATTTT.